The rows below give T cell receptor beta chains drawn from one sample of a study of T cell responses to AZD1222 COVID-19 vaccine. Profiling relied on immunoSEQ multiplex PCR, and the TCRdb table lists in-frame clones only, not all of them. Of more than 95,000 clones listed, 80% to 90% are singletons. The specimen comprised peripheral blood, sampled on day 0 of AZD1222 vaccination. All receptors derive from an adult in good health. CDR3s leave out the opening cysteine and the closing phenylalanine or tryptophan. Each record gives: D gene, V gene, CDR3 protein. The D gene is left open where the match is weak.

d_call: NA; v_call: TRBV1; cdr3_aa: TSSQDSMRPSGRGSPDTQY
d_call: TRBD1; v_call: TRBV3-1/TRBV3-2; cdr3_aa: ASSTQPGQAPHEQY
d_call: NA; v_call: TRBV25-1; cdr3_aa: ASSVGAYSGNTIY
d_call: NA; v_call: TRBV21-1; cdr3_aa: ASSKPTLPGQGFQPQH
d_call: NA; v_call: TRBV21-1; cdr3_aa: ASGRWEGPYEQY
d_call: TRBD1; v_call: TRBV19; cdr3_aa: ASSPGTGALNTEAF
d_call: NA; v_call: TRBV19; cdr3_aa: ASSIGQGYEQY
d_call: TRBD1; v_call: TRBV27; cdr3_aa: ASFGSGGYGYT
d_call: NA; v_call: TRBV11-2; cdr3_aa: ASSSNEDTSLEQY
d_call: TRBD1; v_call: TRBV24-1; cdr3_aa: ATRDVQGRNEQF
d_call: NA; v_call: TRBV3-1/TRBV3-2; cdr3_aa: ASSTPFRPGRGQY
d_call: TRBD1; v_call: TRBV12-3/TRBV12-4; cdr3_aa: ASSLGGDSEAF
d_call: NA; v_call: TRBV27; cdr3_aa: ASSLLGRGGYT
d_call: TRBD2; v_call: TRBV3-1/TRBV3-2; cdr3_aa: ASSQGALAGGSWVETQY
d_call: TRBD1; v_call: TRBV2; cdr3_aa: ASSDYNRGNYGYT
d_call: NA; v_call: TRBV6-2/TRBV6-3; cdr3_aa: ASSPPTVAAEQF
d_call: NA; v_call: TRBV3-1/TRBV3-2; cdr3_aa: ASSQAENTIY
d_call: NA; v_call: TRBV18; cdr3_aa: ASSPQSGFFYEQY
d_call: TRBD2; v_call: TRBV30; cdr3_aa: AFTSGKRVEQF
d_call: NA; v_call: TRBV2; cdr3_aa: ASSQILTNRGGQPQH
d_call: TRBD1; v_call: TRBV19; cdr3_aa: ATGGTGYNEQF
d_call: NA; v_call: TRBV30; cdr3_aa: AWSVRRAQSTNEKLF
d_call: NA; v_call: TRBV30; cdr3_aa: AWSSGASGANVLT
d_call: NA; v_call: TRBV9; cdr3_aa: ASSVESETQY
d_call: NA; v_call: TRBV12-3/TRBV12-4; cdr3_aa: ASSLKGDYGYT